The 12 T cell receptor beta chains below were found in one sample sequenced in a study of T-cell memory formation after mild COVID-19. TCRdb passed the 5' RACE reads through MiXCR, listing each CDR3 protein once. The table lists under 200,000 distinct CDR3 sequences, roughly a third of them singletons. The sequencing input was PBMCs or a T cell subset sorted from them (not recorded which). The source of these receptors is an adult woman who had mild COVID-19 (a few samples of this study predate the infection). Cell type and time point are not known.

This clonotype was found many times. The V and J genes are TRBV5-5 and TRBJ1-6; TRBD1 is a possible D gene (5 bases). From germline, CDR1 is SGHKS and CDR2 YYEKEE (reference sequence). This CDR3 is 11 amino acids long. With 4 bases removed from V and 14 bases from J, the gap between germline ends came to 10 bases. The CDR3 reads CASSPGIALHF. CDR3 in DNA: TGTGCCAGCAGCCCAGGGATCGCCCTCCACTTT.

Only a few counts were recorded for this clonotype. The CDR3 nucleotides are TGCAGCGTTGACAGCGGGAGGGCCTACGAGCAGTACTTC. Translating gives CSVDSGRAYEQYF. This sequence joins TRBV29-1 and TRBJ2-7, with TRBD2 matching over 10 bases. Germline values: CDR1 SQVTM, CDR2 ANQGSEA. V lost 3 bases to trimming and J lost 2 bases; unmatched junction nucleotides: 1. This CDR3 is 13 amino acids long.

The chain employs TRBV18 and TRBJ2-3; D gene ambiguous. The CDR3 totals 13 residues. Per the germline V gene, CDR1 is KGHSH and CDR2 is LQKENI. V dropped 7 bases and J dropped 2 bases, with 10 bases sitting between them. DNA for the CDR3: TGTGCCAGCTTAAAAGGTCCCACAGATACGCAGTATTTT. Its translation: CASLKGPTDTQYF.

The CDR3 nucleotides are TGTGCCAGCTCATCACTAGCGGGGATTAGTGAGCAGTTCTTC. Translated, it gives CASSSLAGISEQFF. The V gene is TRBV18, the J gene TRBJ2-1; 10 bases match TRBD2. This CDR3 comprises 14 residues. The germline gives CDR1 KGHSH, CDR2 LQKENI. Losses at the gene ends were 5 bases for V and 9 bases for J; bases not matched to a gene: 7.

This clonotype was counted at least ten times. This rearrangement joins TRBV7-8 to TRBJ1-2; 7 bases map to TRBD1. The trim removed 5 bases at V and 0 bases at J, leaving 12 bases unmatched. The germline V gene has CDR1 SGHVS and CDR2 FQNEAQ. This CDR3 has 17 amino acids. The CDR3 DNA reads as TGTGCCAGCAGCCCAGACAGGGATTCCAAGGCTAACTATGGCTACACCTTC. Protein product: CASSPDRDSKANYGYTF.

This clonotype has just a few counts. The J gene is TRBJ2-5, the V gene TRBV20-1; D call uncertain. The CDR3 has 13 residues. Per the germline V gene, CDR1 is DFQATT and CDR2 is SNEGSKA (reference sequence). V was trimmed by 3 bases and J by 5 bases, leaving 13 bases between them. The CDR3 sequence: CSASSLFGETQYF. The DNA for the CDR3 is TGCAGTGCTAGTAGTCTCTTTGGGGAGACCCAGTACTTC.

There are a few counts of this clonotype. The V and J genes are TRBV5-1 and TRBJ2-7; D is perhaps TRBD1 (6 bases). Deletions cut 0 bases from V and 5 bases from J, with 15 bases between. The CDR3 runs to 15 residues. Per the germline V gene, CDR1 is SGHRS and CDR2 is YFSETQ. CDR3 sequence reads: CASSLVLGGTDEQYF. The CDR3 DNA reads as TGCGCCAGCAGCTTGGTCCTAGGGGGAACGGACGAGCAGTACTTC.

This chain joins TRBV7-9 and TRBJ2-7, with D hard to call. The germline V and J ends were trimmed by 5 bases and 5 bases, with 16 bases remaining between them. The CDR3 runs 14 residues. Per the germline V gene, CDR1 is SEHNR and CDR2 is FQNEAQ (reference sequence). This CDR3 is CASSINLAAHEQYF. The CDR3 region has the DNA TGTGCCAGCAGCATAAATTTGGCAGCCCACGAGCAGTACTTC.

In DNA form, the CDR3 reads TGTGCCAGCAGCTTCACAGGGGTCGGCACAGATACGCAGTATTTT. Translated, it gives CASSFTGVGTDTQYF. The rearrangement links TRBV3-1 to TRBJ2-3, with 7 bases identical to TRBD1. The V segment lost 5 bases and the J segment 1 base; nucleotides outside the gene matches: 6. The length of the CDR3 is 15 residues. CDR1 and CDR2 (germline): LGHDT, YNNKEL (reference sequence).

In its sample, this clonotype was seen many times. V and J are TRBV6-6 and TRBJ1-2; no clear D gene. V lost 0 bases to trimming and J lost 2 bases, with 10 bases between them. Germline CDR1 is MNHNY and CDR2 is SVGAGI (reference sequence). The CDR3 is 15 residues long. The CDR3 DNA sequence: TGTGCCAGCAGTTACTCAAGACTGCTAAACTATGGCTACACCTTC. It yields the protein CASSYSRLLNYGYTF.

The chain employs TRBV20-1 and TRBJ1-1; 7 bases are a match to TRBD1. After removal of 1 base from V and 0 bases from J, the junction contained 2 bases not matched to a gene. The germline CDR1 and CDR2 sequences are DFQATT and SNEGSKA (reference sequence). The CDR3 has 14 amino acids. The chain's CDR3 is CSARGDRMNTEAFF. DNA for the CDR3: TGCAGTGCTAGAGGGGACAGAATGAACACTGAAGCTTTCTTT.

The chain carries TRBV19 and TRBJ2-7; D uncertain. Germline V gene lookup returns CDR1 LNHDA and CDR2 SQIVND (reference sequence). This CDR3 is 12 amino acids long. The germline V and J ends were trimmed by 4 bases and 3 bases, with 7 bases remaining between them. CDR3 in DNA: TGTGCCAGTAGTACAGGAGACTACGAGCAGTACTTC. Encoded protein: CASSTGDYEQYF.